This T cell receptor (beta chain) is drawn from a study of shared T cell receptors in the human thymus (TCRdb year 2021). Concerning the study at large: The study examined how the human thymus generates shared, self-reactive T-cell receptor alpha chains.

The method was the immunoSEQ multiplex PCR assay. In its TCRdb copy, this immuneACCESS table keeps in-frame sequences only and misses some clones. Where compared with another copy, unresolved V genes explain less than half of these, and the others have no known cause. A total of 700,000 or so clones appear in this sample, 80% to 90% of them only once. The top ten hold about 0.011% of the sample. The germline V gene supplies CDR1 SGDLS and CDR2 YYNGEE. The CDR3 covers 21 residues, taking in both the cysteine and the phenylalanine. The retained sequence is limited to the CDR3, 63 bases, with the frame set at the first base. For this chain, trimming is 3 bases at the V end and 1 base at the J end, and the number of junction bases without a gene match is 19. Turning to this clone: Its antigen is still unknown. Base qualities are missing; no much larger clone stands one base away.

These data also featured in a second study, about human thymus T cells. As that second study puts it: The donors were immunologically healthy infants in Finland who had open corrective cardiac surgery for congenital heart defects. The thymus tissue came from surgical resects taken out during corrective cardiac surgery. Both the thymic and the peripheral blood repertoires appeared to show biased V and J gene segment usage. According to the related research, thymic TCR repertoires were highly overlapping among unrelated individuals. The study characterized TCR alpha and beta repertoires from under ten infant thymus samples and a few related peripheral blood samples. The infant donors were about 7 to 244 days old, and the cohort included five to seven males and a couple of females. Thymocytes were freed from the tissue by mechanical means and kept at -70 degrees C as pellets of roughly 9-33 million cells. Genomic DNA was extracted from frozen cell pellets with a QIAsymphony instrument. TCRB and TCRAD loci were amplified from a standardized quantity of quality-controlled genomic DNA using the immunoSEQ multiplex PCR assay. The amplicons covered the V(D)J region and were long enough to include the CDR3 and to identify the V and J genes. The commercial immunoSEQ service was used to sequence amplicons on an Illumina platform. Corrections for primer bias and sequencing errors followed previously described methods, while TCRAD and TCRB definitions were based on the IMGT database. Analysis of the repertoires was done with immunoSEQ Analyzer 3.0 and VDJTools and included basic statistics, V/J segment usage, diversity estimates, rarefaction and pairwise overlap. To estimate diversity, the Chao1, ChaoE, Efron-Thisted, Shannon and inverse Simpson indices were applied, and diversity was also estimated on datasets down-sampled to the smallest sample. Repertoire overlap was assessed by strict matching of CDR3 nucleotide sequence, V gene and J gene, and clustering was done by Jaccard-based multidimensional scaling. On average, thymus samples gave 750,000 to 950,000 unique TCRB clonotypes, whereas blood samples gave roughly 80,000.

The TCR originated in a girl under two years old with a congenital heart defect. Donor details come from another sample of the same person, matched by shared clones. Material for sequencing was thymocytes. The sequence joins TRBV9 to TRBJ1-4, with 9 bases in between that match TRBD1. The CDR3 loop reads CASSDSNRPKTGGETNEKLFF. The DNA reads TGTGCCAGCAGCGACTCGAACCGACCGAAAACAGGGGGCGAAACTAATGAAAAACTGTTTTTT.